Many counts were recorded for the clone carrying this T cell receptor beta chain. The antigen is unknown. Trimming pared 7 bases from V and 8 bases from J, leaving 19 bases between. Germline values: CDR1 SQVTM, CDR2 ANQGSEA. This CDR3 contains 13 residues. A 5'RACE template-switching step, the method used to make TCR cDNA, added a universal primer site and UMIs. TCRdb reprocessed the 5' RACE reads via MiXCR and lists one record per CDR3 protein. The sample includes under 600,000 distinct CDR3 sequences, about 13% of them seen just once. The data were taken from a study of T cells after yellow fever vaccination. Study-wide background: The SMART-Seq v4 Ultra Low Input method served to prepare the low-cell-number fractions.

Study conclusions and caveats: Relatively few clonotypes were ones that appeared in both CD4 and CD8 compartments. It was a weaker secondary response, yet one that peaked faster, at day 5 versus 15.

This sample comprised PBMCs, obtained on the day of the yellow fever booster vaccination. The sequence was obtained from a man younger than 45 who received the YFV17D yellow fever vaccine. The gene calls are TRBV29-1 and TRBJ2-3; possible D gene TRBD2, 7 bases. The CDR3 DNA reads as TGCAGCGCCGACACGCGGGGAGGGGGTACGCAGTATTTT. Translating gives CSADTRGGGTQYF.